This TCR beta chain was obtained from a study of CD8+ T cells in alopecia areata. Findings and caveats of the study: Scalp clonality, along with expanded CD8+ clones among the top 100, was significantly decreased by tofacitinib.

Following RNA extraction, reverse transcription yielded cDNA that acted as the sequencing template. Here immunoSEQ multiplex PCR was the method, and the copy in TCRdb shows in-frame clones only, minus some. This table has roughly 190,000 clones, approximately 61% appearing once. The germline gives CDR1 SGDLS, CDR2 YYNGEE. V trimming: 4 bases; J trimming: 5 bases; junction bases outside the gene matches: 11. This CDR3 contains 16 residues. The treatment is: oral pan-JAK inhibitor, 5-10 mg twice daily. For this clone: Its antigen is as yet unknown.

The sequence came from a human donor with alopecia areata. The material was CD4+ T cells sorted from blood, obtained at week 24, from a patient treated with tofacitinib. The chain employs TRBV9 and TRBJ2-3; 9 nucleotides align to TRBD1. The CDR3 nucleotides read TGTGCCAGCAGCTCAGGGGACAGGGCGCTACTAGATACGCAGTATTTT. Residues: CASSSGDRALLDTQYF.